The rows below give T cell receptor beta chains drawn from one sample of a study of blood T cell repertoires in COVID-19. TCRdb keeps only in-frame clones here, not all; method: immunoSEQ multiplex PCR. The sample holds about 70,000 clones, about 91% seen once. Sequenced material: peripheral blood. These receptors originate from a man aged 50-60 years with active COVID-19. Both conserved end residues are part of each CDR3. The D gene is left open where the match is weak. The size field is filled for only some rows; it gives once, few, many or a size class.

>.|once|TRBV5-5|TRBJ2-2
CASSLWTENTGELFF
TGTGCCAGCAGCTTATGGACAGAAAACACCGGGGAGCTGTTTTTT
>.|.|TRBV4-1|TRBJ1-4
CASSQEGAFEKLFF
TGCGCCAGCAGCCAAGAGGGGGCTTTTGAAAAACTGTTTTTT
>.|.|TRBV3-1/TRBV3-2|TRBJ2-5
CASSYRFGGATETQYF
TGTGCCAGCAGCTACCGCTTTGGGGGGGCGACGGAGACCCAGTACTTC
>.|once|TRBV2|TRBJ1-1
CASRSQMMNTEAFF
TGTGCCAGCCGATCTCAGATGATGAACACTGAAGCTTTCTTT
>TRBD2|.|TRBV27|TRBJ2-1
CASSFPGTSGAYNEQFF
TGTGCCAGCAGTTTTCCCGGGACTAGCGGGGCCTACAATGAGCAGTTCTTC
>.|.|TRBV18|TRBJ2-1
CASSPPGLSSYNEQFF
TGTGCCAGCTCACCACCGGGGCTGAGCTCCTACAATGAGCAGTTCTTC
>.|few|TRBV6-2/TRBV6-3|TRBJ2-3
CASSSTEAATQYF
TGTGCCAGCAGTTCAACAGAAGCGGCTACGCAGTATTTT
>.|.|TRBV30|TRBJ2-2
CAWSIIGFRGGGELFF
TGTGCCTGGAGTATCATAGGGTTTAGGGGCGGCGGGGAGCTGTTTTTT
>.|.|TRBV7-9|TRBJ2-1
CASSPSNEQFF
TGTGCCAGCAGCCCCTCTAATGAGCAGTTCTTC
>.|.|TRBV7-2|TRBJ1-6
CASSFPRPGKSPLHF
TGTGCCAGCAGCTTCCCGAGGCCGGGGAAGTCACCCCTCCACTTT
>.|.|TRBV6-1|TRBJ2-7
CASSEGLENLRTYEQYF
TGTGCCAGCAGTGAGGGACTGGAAAACCTGAGAACCTACGAGCAGTACTTC
>.|.|TRBV5-1|TRBJ1-1
CASSLTGSGTEAFF
TGCGCCAGCAGCCTAACCGGGTCCGGGACAGAAGCTTTCTTT
>.|once|TRBV15|TRBJ2-7
CATGVRVGEQYF
TGTGCCACCGGAGTCAGGGTCGGAGAGCAGTACTTC
>TRBD2|.|TRBV18|TRBJ2-7
CASSPTGGAVHEQYF
TGTGCCAGCTCACCAACCGGGGGGGCCGTCCACGAGCAGTACTTC
>TRBD1|.|TRBV6-4|TRBJ1-2
CASKPGQGSYYGYTF
TGTGCCAGCAAACCAGGACAGGGGTCATACTATGGCTACACCTTC
>.|.|TRBV4-3|TRBJ2-7
CASSQVGGQYYEQYF
TGCGCCAGCAGCCAAGTGGGCGGACAGTACTACGAGCAGTACTTC
>TRBD1|once|TRBV3-1/TRBV3-2|TRBJ2-5
CASSPGTGLETQYF
TGTGCCAGCAGCCCCGGGACAGGGCTAGAGACCCAGTACTTC
>.|.|TRBV6-5|TRBJ2-7
CASSHRHGYEQYF
TGTGCCAGCAGCCACCGACACGGCTACGAGCAGTACTTC
>.|.|TRBV7-2|TRBJ1-2
CASSPRDTAFGYTF
TGTGCCAGCAGCCCGAGAGATACAGCTTTTGGCTACACCTTC
>TRBD1|.|TRBV6-5|TRBJ2-7
CASKRDRTYEQYF
TGTGCCAGCAAAAGGGACAGAACCTACGAGCAGTACTTC
>TRBD1|.|TRBV5-5|TRBJ1-4
CASSPTTGGSNEKLFF
TGTGCCAGCAGCCCAACGACAGGGGGCTCTAATGAAAAACTGTTTTTT
>TRBD2|once|TRBV7-8|TRBJ2-3
CASSFPLMAGGLVWTDTQYF
TGTGCCAGCAGCTTCCCCTTGATGGCGGGGGGGTTGGTTTGGACAGATACGCAGTATTTT
>.|.|TRBV4-1|TRBJ2-7
CASSQVRDISYEQYF
TGCGCCAGCAGCCAAGTCCGGGACATTAGCTACGAGCAGTACTTC